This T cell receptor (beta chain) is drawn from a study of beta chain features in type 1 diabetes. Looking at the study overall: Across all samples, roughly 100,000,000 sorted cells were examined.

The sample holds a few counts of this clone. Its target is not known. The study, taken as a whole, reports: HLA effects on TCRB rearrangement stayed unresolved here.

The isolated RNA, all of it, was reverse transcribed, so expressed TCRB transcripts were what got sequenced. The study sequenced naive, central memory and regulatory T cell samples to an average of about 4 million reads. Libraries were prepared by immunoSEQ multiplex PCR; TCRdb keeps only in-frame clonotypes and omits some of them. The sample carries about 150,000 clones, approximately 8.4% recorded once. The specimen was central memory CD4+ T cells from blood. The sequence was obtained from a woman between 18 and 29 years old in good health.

The CDR3 DNA is TGTGCCAGCAGCCGTGACAGGACCCAAGAGACCCAGTACTTC. It specifies CASSRDRTQETQYF. The rearrangement joins TRBV5-4 to TRBJ2-5, with D possibly TRBD1 on 6 matching bases. The CDR3 covers 14 residues. The germline gives CDR1 SGHNT, CDR2 YYREEE (reference sequence). V was shortened by 4 bases and J by 1 base, with 11 bases between the two germline ends.